The sequence of this T cell receptor (beta chain) was determined in a study of blood T cell repertoires in COVID-19. Only in-frame clones appear in the TCRdb table, and some are missing; sequencing was by immunoSEQ multiplex PCR. Of roughly 240,000 clones in the sample, about nine tenths are singletons; the top ten hold 0.85% to 0.9%. Germline V gene data show CDR1 as LGHDT and CDR2 as YNNKEL (reference sequence). With 1 base removed from V and 0 bases from J, the gap between germline ends came to 6 bases. This CDR3 is 15 amino acids long. The V gene is TRBV3-1 (or the pseudogene TRBV3-2), the J gene TRBJ1-4; no firm D call. Sequenced input: PBMCs or T cells enriched from blood (not recorded which). The origin of this receptor is a man aged 50 to 60 who had been exposed to COVID-19. Here the CDR3 reads CASSQGQATNEKLFF. The CDR3 DNA is TGTGCCAGCAGCCAAGGGCAGGCAACTAATGAAAAACTGTTTTTT.